This TCR beta chain came from a study of cytomegalovirus exposure and HLA in healthy donors (dated by TCRdb to about 2017). Background on the whole study: According to an earlier analysis of around 600 of the donors, roughly 180 million T cells yielded 117 million unique TCR beta sequences and 276 Gb of sequence data. An early release that covered roughly 600 HLA-typed donors contained about 300 gigabases of sequencing data and about 93 million unique TCR sequences. Among the roughly 380 genotyped donors, roughly 80% belonged to the genetic ancestry cluster associated with self-reported Caucasian donors. The study aimed to test whether cataloging public T cell receptors could reveal signatures of past pathogen exposure. The study used immunosequencing to profile the T cell repertoires of about 670 subjects and linked those repertoires to cytomegalovirus serostatus. Besides the first cohort of 666 subjects, a separate validation cohort made up of 120 or so different subjects was used. To predict cytomegalovirus infection status, the study combined high-throughput TCR immunosequencing, statistical association of individual TCRs with disease status, and machine learning. A later analysis re-analyzed previously published TCR beta repertoires from roughly 630 donors and added high-resolution HLA genotyping to study TCR occurrence patterns. In the later analysis, no new phenotypic data were used to find candidate immune exposures; instead, reliance was placed on TCR beta sequences and their occurrence across donors. To decide whether each TCR beta V gene segment behaved as functional or pseudogenic, an earlier analysis of nearly 600 of the donors relied on high-throughput TCR beta sequencing. Donor age, sex, ethnicity and CMV serostatus were compiled alongside the repertoire data. In a later genetic analysis, genome-wide SNP genotypes for about 55% of the 666 donors were used, and that subset was treated as a discovery cohort. Every repertoire in the discovery cohort had been generated on one and the same sequencing platform. Both class I and class II loci were covered by HLA typing, at four-digit resolution. Typing coverage varied by locus: roughly 629-640 donors for A, B, C, DRB1 and DQB1; approximately 520 for DQA1; some 610 for DPA1; 450 to 480 for DPB1. A handful of DR-DQ haplotypes were handled as single units for association and clustering because linkage in the cohort was strong. Across around 400 genotyped donors of the cohort, an average of about 220,000 unique TCR beta nucleotide sequences per donor were sequenced, and roughly 20% of those sequences were non-productive. General findings and caveats noted by the study authors: A few of the identified cytomegalovirus-associated TCR beta chains were confirmed in vitro to be specific for cytomegalovirus antigens. A later analysis found that most CMV-associated TCR beta chains appeared HLA-restricted, with HLA associations seemingly driven largely by CMV exposure. Linkage disequilibrium might explain the correlated functional status among segregating V segments, but an unknown experimental factor could not be ruled out. In the study, some 160 TCR beta chains were listed as associated with cytomegalovirus. In a later analysis, around 17,000 TCR beta sequences were associated with specific HLA alleles at a false discovery rate of 0.05. A further reported finding was that TCR beta sequences accurately predicted the HLA-A and HLA-B alleles for most subjects in the first cohort. The 87-base-pair reads could not distinguish some IMGT-functional V segments, including TRBV6-2 and TRBV6-3, so those segments were excluded. According to a later analysis, TCR association rates differed among HLA loci, with DRB1 alleles showing the most associated TCRs and HLA-C alleles showing the fewest. Because HLA typing was missing for some donors at each locus, association tests included only the typed subset. V-gene and J-gene trimming of TCR beta chains was associated with a missense DCLRE1C variant in a later genetic analysis, and the association was replicated in an independent cohort. Immune exposure information for the cohort was limited to CMV serostatus. In a later analysis, several top co-occurrence clusters were reported to appear linked to parvovirus B19, influenza, CMV and Epstein-Barr virus. Seventeen rarely observed V segments, including chromosome 9 orphons, were excluded from the earlier analysis of several hundred of the donors because counts were too low. The classifier was reported to diagnose cytomegalovirus status with high specificity and sensitivity in both the original and validation cohorts. In an earlier analysis of around 600 of the donors, most TCR beta V segments were observed in productive rearrangements about 87% or about 30% of the time, broadly matching IMGT annotations. When HLA alleles, especially DR and DQ, strongly co-occurred, TCR associations were difficult to assign to individual alleles. The sequencing pipeline was judged likely to have produced a cluster of highly shared sequence variants as a technical artifact. A later analysis found that HLA-associated TCR beta chains were more clonally expanded and had lower generation probabilities than equally common non-associated chains. In this cohort, only TCR beta chains were sequenced, and detectable features were limited by the absence of alpha or paired-chain data. Roughly uniform sequencing depth across donors was assumed in presence/absence analyses, although this assumption may not hold. A later genetic analysis reported fewer N-insertions in productive TCRs among donors in an Asian-associated ancestry cluster than the roughly 700-donor mean. The authors suggested that the approach could potentially be generalized to other disease states and immunological phenotypes. Most TCR sequences were observed very rarely across donors, whereas some public TCRs were present in many individuals.

For this clone: What this receptor recognizes is not known. No base-level quality is on record; no much larger clone is a single base apart.

The cohort was made up of 666 healthy bone marrow donors. Cohort members were all nominally healthy when sampled, although unrecorded immune exposures were likely present. The donor tested CMV seropositive and was one of the 289 seropositive cohort members. A peripheral blood sample was provided by each donor, and peripheral blood mononuclear cells were used for TCR beta sequencing. The Qiagen DNeasy Blood Extraction Kit was used to extract genomic DNA from the blood cell samples. CDR1 and CDR2 were assigned from the germline V gene as MDHEN and SYDVKM. Its CDR3 holds 15 amino acids, cysteine through phenylalanine. The CDR3 DNA has 45 bases and is translated from base 1. V loses 1 base, J loses 5 bases, and the germline ends lie 15 bases apart. The library relied on the immunoSEQ multiplex PCR assay. The multiplex PCR relied on a mix of 60 forward primers for TCR Vbeta segments and 13 reverse primers for TCR Jbeta segments. The CDR3 region of rearranged TCR beta genes was amplified from genomic DNA by a multiplex PCR assay. Amplified TCR beta libraries were sequenced as 87-base-pair reads on the Illumina HiSeq System. On the authors' methods: In a later analysis, 70 million to 95 million unique TCR beta chains were counted across the 650 to 750 repertoires, and roughly 11 million of these chains were shared by at least two donors. Raw reads were error-corrected and collapsed into unique sequences with a nearest-neighbor algorithm that merged closely related sequences to remove PCR and sequencing errors. To assign V, D and J gene segments, CDR3 sequences were aligned to IMGT reference sequences. For a sequence to be retained, a match of at least six nucleotides to both a V gene segment and a J gene segment was required. Rearrangements were called productive when the CDR3 lacked stop codons and stayed in frame with V and J; all others were non-productive. CDR3 was defined according to IMGT convention as the region running from the second conserved V-encoded cysteine to the conserved J-encoded phenylalanine. The earlier analysis of some 600 of the donors excluded sequences that lacked an unambiguous match to a single V gene segment. An earlier analysis of 587 of the donors called V segments functional above 56.7% productive rearrangements and segregating when the between-donor standard deviation exceeded 5%. A statistical classification framework was built to diagnose cytomegalovirus status from the catalog of TCR beta chain sequences. In a later analysis, TCR nucleotide sequences were compared against IMGT/GENE-DB human TR gene sequences so that V and J genes could be assigned. A later analysis assigned CDR3 sequences and most-parsimonious VDJ recombination scenarios with the TCRdist pipeline. In a later analysis, each TCR beta chain was defined by its CDR3 amino acid sequence together with its V-gene family, and reads without a unique V-gene family were excluded. A later analysis removed 592 highly shared, low-generation-probability nucleotide sequences to deal with suspected cross-contamination and a sequencing artifact. For each public chain, a later analysis derived a clonal expansion index from normalized ranks of inferred template counts within each repertoire. A later analysis computed generation probabilities with a VDJ recombination model fitted to out-of-frame rearrangements, and checked the results against IGoR. In a later analysis, hypergeometric tests were used to score TCR-TCR, TCR-HLA and TCR-CMV co-occurrence, with a repertoire-size bias correction applied to TCR pairs. A later analysis estimated false discovery rates by permuting HLA or CMV assignments 20 times. In a later analysis, co-occurring TCRs were grouped using DBSCAN, with TCRdist sequence similarity added in when clustering inside HLA-allele-positive subsets. Repertoires with fewer than 30,000 or more than 120,000 public chains were left out of co-occurrence clustering, as were five repertoires with anomalous nucleotide sharing. In its TCRdb copy, this immuneACCESS table keeps in-frame sequences only and misses some clones. Where compared with another copy, unresolved V genes explain less than half of these, and the others have no known cause. V, J and clone size are taken as reported in that table, and D and trimming were inferred from the DNA itself. In all, the sample holds approximately 84,000 clones, and under 80% of those were seen once. The leading ten clones occupy more than 8.5% of the sample.

The sample was PBMCs. The sequence joins TRBV28 to TRBJ2-7; matching of 7 bases hints at TRBD2 as the D gene. The clonotype was recovered from a man aged 35 to 55 in good health and CMV-seropositive. The DNA sequence follows: TGTGCCAGCAGTTTATCCAGTACAGGGAGGGACGAGCAGTACTTC. This encodes CASSLSSTGRDEQYF.